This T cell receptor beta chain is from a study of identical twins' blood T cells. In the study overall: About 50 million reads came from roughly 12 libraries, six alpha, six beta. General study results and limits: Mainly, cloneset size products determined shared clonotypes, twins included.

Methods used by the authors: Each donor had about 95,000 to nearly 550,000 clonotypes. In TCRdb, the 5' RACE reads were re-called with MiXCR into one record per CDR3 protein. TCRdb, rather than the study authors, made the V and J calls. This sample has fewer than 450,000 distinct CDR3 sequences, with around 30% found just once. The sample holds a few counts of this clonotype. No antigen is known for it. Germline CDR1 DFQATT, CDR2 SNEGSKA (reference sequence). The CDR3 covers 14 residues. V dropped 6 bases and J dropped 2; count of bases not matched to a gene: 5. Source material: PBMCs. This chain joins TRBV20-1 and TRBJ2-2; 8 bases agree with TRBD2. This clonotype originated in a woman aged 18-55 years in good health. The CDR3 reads CSAQSGRNTGELFF. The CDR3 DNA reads TGCAGTGCCCAAAGCGGGAGAAACACCGGGGAGCTGTTTTTT.